This is a list of T cell receptor beta chains from one sample in a study of T cells after posttransplantation cyclophosphamide. Assay used: immunoSEQ multiplex PCR; TCRdb lists only in-frame clones, some missing. The top ten clones hold 25% to 35% of a sample with 20,000 or so clones, 74% of them seen once. The specimen comprised PBMCs, sampled after an allogeneic stem cell transplant with post-transplant cyclophosphamide. Every receptor here comes from a male patient between 25 and 40 years old who received an allogeneic stem cell transplant from a related donor, was CMV-positive, and had acute GVHD only. Some T cells may be provided by the graft donor. CDR3s include the opening cysteine and the closing phenylalanine or tryptophan. D genes are given only for firm matches. Size values are once, few and many counts, or a class for expanded clones, and some rows have none.

j_gene | abundance | d_gene | v_gene | CDR3nt | CDR3aa
TRBJ1-2 | few | . | TRBV27 | TGTGCCAGCAGGCGGGATTCTTACTATGGCTACACCTTC | CASRRDSYYGYTF
TRBJ2-2 | . | . | TRBV11-2 | TGTGCCAGCAGCTGGGGCAACGGGGAGCTGTTTTTT | CASSWGNGELFF
TRBJ1-2 | . | . | TRBV10-2 | TGCGCCAGTTCGGGTACCCCGAGGAATGGCTACACCTTC | CASSGTPRNGYTF
TRBJ2-6 | . | TRBD1 | TRBV2 | TGTGCCAGTCAAGACAGGGCTGGGGCCAACGTCCTGACTTTC | CASQDRAGANVLTF
TRBJ2-7 | . | . | TRBV14 | TGTGCCAGCAGCCAAGGCTTGTTCCGTGACAGTACCTACGAGCAGTACTTC | CASSQGLFRDSTYEQYF
TRBJ1-1 | . | TRBD1 | TRBV7-6 | TGTGCCAGCAGCTTACGACAGGGTGGACCCAACACTGAAGCTTTCTTT | CASSLRQGGPNTEAFF
TRBJ2-7 | few | TRBD1 | TRBV2 | TGTGCCAGCAGGGGACAGGGTTACGAGCAGTACTTC | CASRGQGYEQYF
TRBJ1-2 | . | . | TRBV29-1 | TGCAGCGTTGAAGGCGATAACTATGGCTACACCTTC | CSVEGDNYGYTF
TRBJ1-2 | few | TRBD1 | TRBV7-8 | TGTGCCAGCAGCTCGGGACAGGGGTATGGCTACACCTTC | CASSSGQGYGYTF
TRBJ1-2 | . | TRBD1 | TRBV7-2 | TGTGCCAGCAGCTCCCGGACAGGGGATCATCTCTATGGCTACACCTTC | CASSSRTGDHLYGYTF
TRBJ2-2 | few | . | TRBV30 | TGTGCCTGGAGTCGCCTAGCGAACACCGGGGAGCTGTTTTTT | CAWSRLANTGELFF
TRBJ1-1 | few | . | TRBV5-6 | TGTGCCAGCAGCTCTCGACAGCGCACTGAAGCTTTCTTT | CASSSRQRTEAFF
TRBJ2-4 | . | . | TRBV4-1 | TGCGCCAGCAGCCAAGATGGGCAGAATCTTAAAAACATTCAGTACTTC | CASSQDGQNLKNIQYF
TRBJ1-1 | . | . | TRBV5-8 | TGTGCCAGCAGCTTGGGGGTAGACAGTCGCGTAGCTGAAGCTTTCTTT | CASSLGVDSRVAEAFF
TRBJ2-5 | . | TRBD1 | TRBV5-4 | TGTGCCAGCAGCTTGTTCCGGGACAGGCTAACTATGGCCCAGTACTTC | CASSLFRDRLTMAQYF
TRBJ2-3 | few | . | TRBV7-8 | TGTGCCAGCAGCCCACCGACGGGGGAGAGGGATACGCAGTATTTT | CASSPPTGERDTQYF
TRBJ2-3 | few | . | TRBV5-6 | TGTGCCAGCAGCCTGCCGGGAGATACGCAGTATTTT | CASSLPGDTQYF
TRBJ1-1 | few | . | TRBV19 | TGTGCCAGTATCCCCGGGGGACTCTCGAACACTGAAGCTTTCTTT | CASIPGGLSNTEAFF
TRBJ2-2 | . | TRBD1 | TRBV4-2 | TGTGCCAGCAGAACAGGGGAAGGGAGCACCGGGGAGCTGTTTTTT | CASRTGEGSTGELFF
TRBJ2-7 | few | . | TRBV29-1 | TGCAGCGTTGAAGATCCCCCTCTCTACGAGCAGTACTTC | CSVEDPPLYEQYF
TRBJ2-3 | . | TRBD2 | TRBV2 | TGTGCCAGCAGTGAAGGTCAGGGAGCGGGGTTCACAGATACGCAGTATTTT | CASSEGQGAGFTDTQYF
TRBJ1-2 | . | . | TRBV19 | TGTGCCAGTAGTATAAGCCCAGGAGGGGACTATGGCTACACCTTC | CASSISPGGDYGYTF
TRBJ2-2 | . | TRBD2 | TRBV7-2 | TGTGCCAGCAGCTTTAGGCTAGCGGGGGGTGCCGGGGAGCTGTTTTTT | CASSFRLAGGAGELFF
TRBJ2-2 | . | . | TRBV29-1 | TGCAGCGTTTCTTCCGGGACATCGAACACCGGGGAGCTGTTTTTT | CSVSSGTSNTGELFF
TRBJ2-1 | . | TRBD1 | TRBV14 | TGTGCCAGCAGCCAAGACAGGGGGCAATACCTGCGGGAGCAGTTCTTC | CASSQDRGQYLREQFF
TRBJ2-7 | . | TRBD1 | TRBV11-3 | TGTGCCAGCAGCGACGGACAGGGGAACGAGCAGTACTTC | CASSDGQGNEQYF